Sequencing of this T cell receptor (beta chain) was carried out in a study of blood T cell repertoires in COVID-19. Study summary: Samples taken during acute and convalescent COVID-19 were collected in the United States, Italy and Spain. Sources were T cells, B-cell-depleted T cells, or PBMCs; the material itself was cDNA or gDNA.

Germline trimming cut 4 bases from V and 0 bases from J; bases unmatched to any gene: 6. The CDR3 has 16 residues. The V gene's germline CDR1 is GTSNPN and CDR2 SVGIG (reference sequence). Original handling: Researchers report that nucleated cell counts were estimated from reference gene primer amplification. The repertoire was sequenced with immunoSEQ multiplex PCR; TCRdb's copy has only in-frame clones and lacks some. That table gives V, J and clone size, and the DNA gave D and trimming. The profile covers roughly 300,000 clones, with 80% to 95% appearing a single time and under 7% taken by the ten largest. Seattle's cohort entered during active infection and was followed longitudinally.

The origin of this receptor is a woman in her 30s with COVID-19, enrolled during active disease. Sequencing used peripheral blood. This chain connects TRBV30 to TRBJ1-6, with TRBD1 matching over 7 bases. The CDR3 loop is CAWKGTVSSYNSPLHF. In nucleotides, the CDR3 is TGTGCCTGGAAGGGGACAGTGAGCTCCTATAATTCACCCCTCCACTTT.